This passage covers 30 T cell receptor beta chains from one sample sequenced in a study of T cells in Graves' hyperthyroidism and ophthalmopathy. Researchers amplified the TCR beta CDR3 regions from RNA transcripts. HTBI primers were used for first-round RT-PCR of the TCR CDR3. TCRdb ran MiXCR on the multiplex PCR reads and lists one entry per CDR3 protein. The table has about 740,000 distinct CDR3 sequences, around 13% seen once. Material: blood. These receptors originate from a young woman with Graves' hyperthyroidism.

This clonotype came up many times. V usage is TRBV6-2 or TRBV6-3 and J usage is TRBJ2-1, with 12 bases identical to TRBD2. Trimming took 4 bases from V and 8 from J; bases not matched to a gene: 3. CDR1 is MNHEY and CDR2 is SVGEGT in the germline V gene. This CDR3 has 14 residues. CDR3 sequence: CASSFRLAGDEQFF. In DNA form, the CDR3 reads TGTGCCAGCAGTTTTAGACTAGCGGGAGATGAGCAGTTCTTC.

In this sample, this clonotype turned up many times. The chain is built from TRBV28 and TRBJ1-1; weak D call: TRBD1 (5 bases). The CDR3 spans 19 residues. Germline V gene data show CDR1 as MDHEN and CDR2 as SYDVKM. Between the trimmed V and J ends, which lost 0 bases and 0 bases, there was a span of 20 bases. The CDR3, as DNA: TGTGCCAGCAGTTTATGGGGGGAGGAGGTTCTGGGGATGAACACTGAAGCTTTCTTT. It translates to CASSLWGEEVLGMNTEAFF.

This clonotype was observed a handful of times. CDR3 loop: CSVKTGADTIYF. As DNA, the CDR3 is TGCAGCGTCAAAACAGGGGCGGACACCATATATTTT. This chain uses TRBV29-1 with TRBJ1-3; 7 nucleotides align to TRBD1. V lost 6 bases to trimming and J lost 8 bases; unmatched junction nucleotides: 7. The germline V gene has CDR1 SQVTM and CDR2 ANQGSEA. This CDR3 is built from 12 residues.

CDR3 sequence reads: CASTGGLEAFF. The CDR3 region has the DNA TGTGCCAGCACAGGGGGACTTGAAGCTTTCTTT. V gene TRBV11-2 combines with J gene TRBJ1-1; 7 nucleotides agree with TRBD1. The CDR3 contains 11 residues. V gave up 7 bases and J gave up 7 bases; unmatched junction bases: 3. The germline V gene has CDR1 SGHAT and CDR2 FQNNGV.

This clonotype was observed many times. This sequence joins TRBV11-2 and TRBJ2-1, with no clear D. CDR1 and CDR2 from the germline V gene are SGHAT and FQNNGV. The CDR3 spans 13 residues. The V end lost 3 bases, the J end lost 0 bases, and 3 bases lay between the germline ends. CDR3 in DNA: TGTGCCAGCAGCTTCACCTCCTACAATGAGCAGTTCTTC. Amino acids: CASSFTSYNEQFF. The complete variable domain, with remaining parts taken from reference TRBV11-2 and TRBJ2-1, reads EAGVAQSPRYKIIEKRQSVAFWCNPISGHATLYWYQQILGQGPKLLIQFQNNGVVDDSQLPKDRFSAERLKGVDSTLKIQPAKLEDSAVYLCASSFTSYNEQFFGPGTRLTVL.

V usage is TRBV2 and J usage is TRBJ2-2; unclear D gene. Germline V gene data show CDR1 as SNHLY and CDR2 as FYNNEI. The length of the CDR3 is 13 residues. The germline V and J ends were trimmed by 6 bases and 6 bases, with 11 bases remaining between them. The CDR3 loop is CASSPDKSGELFF. As DNA, the CDR3 is TGTGCCAGCAGCCCTGATAAGTCCGGGGAGCTGTTTTTT.

This clonotype was counted a single time. This may be a read error, as it is one base from a much larger clone. The chain recombines TRBV2 with TRBJ2-7, with D possibly called TRBD1 or TRBD2 (5 bases each). The CDR3 contains 15 residues. The germline CDR1 and CDR2 sequences are SNHLY and FYNNEI. CDR3 sequence reads: CVSREYLGDPYEQYF. CDR3 DNA sequence: TGTGTCAGCAGGGAGTATCTAGGGGACCCCTACGAGCAGTACTTC.

This clonotype was detected only a few times. J is TRBJ2-5 and V is TRBV4-3, with 7 nucleotides matching TRBD2. The trim removed 2 bases at V and 2 bases at J, leaving 8 bases unmatched. The CDR3 extends over 16 amino acids. Germline V gives CDR1 LGHNA, CDR2 YSLEER. CDR3 protein: CASSQISGTTQETQYF. The CDR3 nucleotides are TGCGCCAGCAGCCAAATCTCCGGGACTACGCAAGAGACCCAGTACTTC.

The V gene is TRBV4-1, the J gene TRBJ2-7; 8 nucleotides match TRBD2. Trimming cost V 2 bases and J 0 bases; bases outside gene matches: 3. CDR1 and CDR2 from the germline V gene are MGHRA and YSYEKL. The CDR3 covers 15 residues. The CDR3 loop is CASSQQAGASYEQYF. As DNA, the CDR3 is TGCGCCAGCAGCCAACAAGCGGGAGCCTCCTACGAGCAGTACTTC.

This clonotype was counted a few times. The rearrangement uses TRBV10-1 and TRBJ2-3, with a possible D match to TRBD1 (6 bases). This CDR3 spans 16 amino acids. The ends were cut back, 3 bases at V and 2 bases at J, with 15 bases in the middle. Per the germline V gene, CDR1 is WNHNN and CDR2 is SYGVQD (reference sequence). This chain's CDR3 is CASSDETGLFTDTQYF. In DNA form, the CDR3 reads TGCGCCAGCAGTGACGAGACAGGACTCTTCACAGATACGCAGTATTTT.

This clonotype was detected many times. The chain has TRBV20-1 and TRBJ2-1; 8 bases fit TRBD2. The germline V gene has CDR1 DFQATT and CDR2 SNEGSKA (reference sequence). J gave up 9 bases and V 0 bases, and 13 bases lay outside the gene matches. This CDR3 is 16 amino acids long. For the CDR3, the DNA is TGCAGTGCTAGAGACCCCGGGACCCACCGGGAGGGTGAGCAGTTCTTC. Amino acids: CSARDPGTHREGEQFF.

The V and J genes are TRBV19 and TRBJ2-1; TRBD1 aligns across 8 bases. CDR1 and CDR2 from the germline V gene are LNHDA and SQIVND (reference sequence). The CDR3 sequence is 15 residues long. With V trimmed by 6 bases and J by 10 bases, 14 bases remained unmatched. The CDR3 DNA reads TGTGCCAGTAGCATCCGGATGGACAGGGAGCGGGAGCAGTTCTTC. This gives the protein CASSIRMDREREQFF.

At least ten counts were recorded for this clonotype. J is TRBJ1-3 and V is TRBV6-1; D perhaps matches TRBD1 (6 bases). The CDR3 has 14 amino acids. Trimming shortened V by 5 bases and J by 5 bases, and 13 bases separated the two germline ends. Germline V lookup: CDR1 MNHNS, CDR2 SASEGT. The CDR3 bases are TGTGCCAGCAGTTACAGGGCCCGGAGAAACACCATATATTTT. Translation gives CASSYRARRNTIYF.

At least ten counts were recorded for this clonotype. CDR3 residues: CASSVGDSPSYEQYF. The CDR3 bases are TGTGCCAGCAGCGTAGGGGACAGCCCAAGTTACGAGCAGTACTTC. This chain uses TRBV9 with TRBJ2-7, with 7 bases identical to TRBD1. The CDR3 has 15 amino acids. V lost 0 bases to trimming and J lost 4 bases; unmatched junction nucleotides: 7. Germline CDR1 SGDLS, CDR2 YYNGEE.

This clonotype was counted ten times or more. This sequence joins TRBV12-3 or TRBV12-4 and TRBJ2-3, with 10 bases matching TRBD2. This CDR3 has 16 residues. V was clipped by 6 bases and J by 3 bases; unmatched bases: 9. The CDR3 loop is CASSPQSGRGTDTQYF. CDR3 nucleotide sequence: TGTGCCAGCAGCCCCCAAAGCGGGAGGGGTACAGATACGCAGTATTTT.

The chain carries TRBV11-2 and TRBJ2-1; TRBD1 matches 8 bases. The J segment lost 9 bases and the V segment lost 0 bases, leaving 7 bases of the junction unmatched. The CDR3 covers 15 residues. Germline CDR1 is SGHAT and CDR2 is FQNNGV. CDR3: CASSLDPRGRVEQFF. CDR3 in DNA: TGTGCCAGCAGCTTAGATCCCAGGGGGCGGGTTGAGCAGTTCTTC.

This clonotype was found many times. The rearrangement uses TRBV11-2 and TRBJ2-7; possible D gene TRBD1, 6 bases. The CDR3 is 13 amino acids. Germline V gene data show CDR1 as SGHAT and CDR2 as FQNNGV. Trimming took 5 bases from V and 6 from J, leaving 14 bases between them. DNA for the CDR3: TGTGCCAGCAGCCAGAAGGGGGACCTCGAGCAGTACTTC. Translation: CASSQKGDLEQYF.

There are many counts of this clonotype. V gene TRBV28 combines with J gene TRBJ1-1; no reliable D call. V was clipped by 10 bases and J by 5 bases, with 11 bases between them. This CDR3 contains 11 residues. CDR1 is MDHEN and CDR2 is SYDVKM in the germline V gene. The CDR3 DNA sequence: TGTGCCACGACTCCCGGGACTGAAGCTTTCTTT. Translated, it gives CATTPGTEAFF.

This clonotype was recorded a few times. This chain joins TRBV9 and TRBJ2-1; 8 bases are shared with TRBD2. V lost 2 bases, J lost 6 bases, and 10 bases stayed unmatched. This CDR3 region has 16 residues. The germline V gene encodes CDR1 SGDLS and CDR2 YYNGEE. The CDR3 reads CASSVQPAGTSNEQFF. CDR3 in DNA: TGTGCCAGCAGCGTTCAGCCCGCTGGGACTAGCAATGAGCAGTTCTTC.

This clonotype was picked up many times. The chain is built from TRBV7-9 and TRBJ2-7; no clear D gene. This CDR3 has 16 amino acids. Between the trimmed V and J ends, which lost 2 bases and 5 bases, there was a span of 19 bases. CDR1 and CDR2 (germline): SEHNR, FQNEAQ (reference sequence). Written as DNA, the CDR3 is TGTGCCAGCAGCTTATCCCCCCAGTTAGGTTTCGACGAGCAGTACTTC. Translating it yields CASSLSPQLGFDEQYF.

This clonotype was observed a handful of times. J is TRBJ1-1 and V is TRBV5-1, with TRBD1 matching 7 bases. CDR1 and CDR2 from the germline V gene are SGHRS and YFSETQ. The CDR3 length is 16 residues. V was clipped by 4 bases and J by 6 bases; unmatched bases: 15. CDR3 sequence: CASSRNRGPKGSEAFF. CDR3 coding DNA: TGCGCCAGCAGCCGGAACAGGGGCCCAAAAGGGTCTGAAGCTTTCTTT.

This clonotype appeared a few times. The chain combines TRBV7-2 with TRBJ2-1; 12 nucleotides agree with TRBD2. Looked up from germline, CDR1 is SGHTA and CDR2 is FQGNSA. The CDR3 length is 13 residues. V gave up 3 bases and J gave up 14 bases; unmatched junction bases: 5. CDR3 loop: CASSFLLAGGEFF. The DNA of the CDR3 is TGTGCCAGCAGCTTCCTCCTAGCGGGAGGGGAGTTCTTC.

The table lists this clonotype with a few counts. The J gene is TRBJ2-7, the V gene TRBV18, with D perhaps assigned TRBD1 or TRBD2 (7 bases each). From germline, CDR1 is KGHSH and CDR2 LQKENI. V lost 3 bases, J lost 2 bases, and 17 bases lay in between. There are 16 residues in the CDR3. CDR3: CASSPARQGGTYEQYF. CDR3 bases: TGTGCCAGCTCACCGGCAAGACAGGGAGGGACCTACGAGCAGTACTTC.

This clonotype has more than one count but fewer than ten. This chain joins TRBV28 and TRBJ1-6; weak D call: TRBD1 (5 bases). Germline-derived CDR1 and CDR2 are MDHEN and SYDVKM. The CDR3 is 15 amino acids. Deletions cut 9 bases from V and 6 bases from J, with 18 bases between. In DNA, the CDR3 is TGTGCCAGTTCACTCTGGGGCAGGGCTAATTCACCCCTCCACTTT. It is translated as CASSLWGRANSPLHF.

The chain couples TRBV5-1 to TRBJ2-1; 9 bases line up with TRBD2. CDR1 SGHRS and CDR2 YFSETQ come from the germline V gene. V lost 0 bases to trimming and J lost 8 bases; unmatched junction nucleotides: 6. The CDR3 contains 15 residues. Written as DNA, the CDR3 is TGCGCCAGCAGCTTGGTGAGCGGGGGGCTAGATGAGCAGTTCTTC. It encodes CASSLVSGGLDEQFF.

The genes are TRBV4-1 and TRBJ1-4, with D maybe TRBD1 (6 bases). Germline lookup yields CDR1 MGHRA and CDR2 YSYEKL. The CDR3 consists of 18 residues. Trimming took off 4 bases at V and 8 bases at J, with 26 bases between the two ends. The CDR3 loop reads CASSPTRGTRANMEKLFF. The CDR3 nucleotides read TGCGCCAGCAGCCCTACAAGGGGGACCCGAGCCAATATGGAAAAACTGTTTTTT.

Only a few counts were recorded for this clonotype. The CDR3 reads CASSGIQGRDTEAFF. The CDR3 DNA sequence: TGTGCCAGCAGTGGCATCCAGGGAAGGGACACTGAAGCTTTCTTT. The V call is TRBV6-1, the J call TRBJ1-1; a weak D match, TRBD1 (5 bases). This CDR3 spans 15 amino acids. V was clipped by 4 bases and J by 3 bases, with 15 bases between them. Germline CDR1 and CDR2: MNHNS and SASEGT.

This clonotype turned up a few times. V is TRBV20-1 and J is TRBJ1-4; 12 nucleotides align to TRBD1. Germline CDR1 DFQATT, CDR2 SNEGSKA (reference sequence). Trimming removed 1 base from V and 6 bases from J; junction bases left unmatched: 6. This CDR3 has 16 amino acids. In DNA form, the CDR3 reads TGCAGTGCTAGAGGGGGACAGGGGGCTCTTCATGAAAAACTGTTTTTT. As protein: CSARGGQGALHEKLFF.

This clonotype was counted a few times. J is TRBJ1-1 and V is TRBV5-1, with a possible D match to TRBD1 (5 bases). The CDR3 length is 15 residues. Trimming removed 1 base at V and 2 bases at J, with 12 bases between. Germline lookup yields CDR1 SGHRS and CDR2 YFSETQ. The CDR3 reads CASSLFGDRNTEAFF. The CDR3 bases are TGCGCCAGCAGCTTGTTTGGGGACCGTAACACTGAAGCTTTCTTT.

This clonotype was detected ten times or more. V is TRBV27 and J is TRBJ2-7; possibly TRBD2 for D (5 bases). Germline lookup yields CDR1 MNHEY and CDR2 SMNVEV (reference sequence). V gave up 4 bases and J gave up 6 bases, with 10 bases separating them. CDR3 length: 12 amino acids. CDR3 DNA: TGTGCCAGCAGTTCCCCACGGGGCGAGCAGTACTTC. Its translation: CASSSPRGEQYF.